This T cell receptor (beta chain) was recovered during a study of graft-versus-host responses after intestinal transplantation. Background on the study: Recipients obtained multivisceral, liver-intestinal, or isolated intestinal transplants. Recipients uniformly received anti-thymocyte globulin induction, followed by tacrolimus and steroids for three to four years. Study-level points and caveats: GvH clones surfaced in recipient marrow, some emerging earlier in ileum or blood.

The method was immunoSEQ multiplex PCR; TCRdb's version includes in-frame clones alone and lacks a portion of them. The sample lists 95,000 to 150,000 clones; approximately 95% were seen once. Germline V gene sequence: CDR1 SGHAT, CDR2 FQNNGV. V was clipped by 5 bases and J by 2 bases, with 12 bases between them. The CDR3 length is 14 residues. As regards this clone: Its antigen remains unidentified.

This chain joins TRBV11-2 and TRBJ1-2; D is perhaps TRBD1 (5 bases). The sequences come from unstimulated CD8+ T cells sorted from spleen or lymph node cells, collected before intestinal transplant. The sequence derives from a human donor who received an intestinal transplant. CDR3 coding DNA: TGTGCCAGCAGCGATGCAGGGTCCAACTATGGCTACACCTTC. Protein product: CASSDAGSNYGYTF.